The entry below describes one T cell receptor (beta chain). The antigen is not known. This specimen belongs to a study of cytomegalovirus exposure and HLA in healthy donors. Study observations and caveats: 164 TCR beta chains were listed as cytomegalovirus-associated. A later analysis linked a missense variant in DCLRE1C to the trimming of TCR beta V and J genes. Later on, an analysis found that several of the most significant clusters appeared to be linked to common viral pathogens, which included parvovirus B19. Rarity held for most TCR sequences, but there were some public TCRs that occurred in many donors.

60 Vbeta and 13 Jbeta primers were used in PCR. Assay used: immunoSEQ multiplex PCR; TCRdb lists only in-frame clones, some missing. The table shows approximately 140,000 clones, with roughly 76% occurring only once. The sample was PBMCs. This sequence was found in a man aged 18 to 29 in good health and CMV-seronegative.

Here the CDR3 reads CASSSRTSSETQYF. The CDR3 nucleotides are TGTGCCAGCAGCTCGAGGACTAGCTCAGAGACCCAGTACTTC. The chain is built from TRBV7-2 and TRBJ2-5; 8 bases are a match to TRBD2. With V trimmed by 4 bases and J by 4 bases, 5 bases remained unmatched. Germline V gene data show CDR1 as SGHTA and CDR2 as FQGNSA. CDR3 length: 14 residues.